One sample yielded the 4 T cell receptor beta chains listed below, sequenced in a study of CD8+ T cells in alopecia areata. TCR sequencing used cDNA made by reverse transcription of extracted RNA. Clones were sequenced by immunoSEQ multiplex PCR, and TCRdb holds only the in-frame ones, with some missing. The sample consists of 65,000 to 70,000 clones, under 75% of them appearing once. The sample in question was CD8+ T cells sorted from blood, obtained at week 0. These receptors were collected from a human donor with alopecia areata.

This clone was seen a single time. This sequence joins TRBV27 and TRBJ2-3, with no clear D. Germline V gives CDR1 MNHEY, CDR2 SMNVEV (reference sequence). This CDR3 is built from 15 residues. V dropped 0 bases and J dropped 3 bases, with 10 bases sitting between them. CDR3 protein: CASSLSGLLTDTQYF. The CDR3 DNA reads as TGTGCCAGCAGTTTATCAGGGCTGCTGACAGATACGCAGTATTTT.

A few counts support this clone. The chain uses TRBV23-1 and TRBJ2-4, with TRBD1 identical over 12 bases. TRBV23-1 is marked as an open reading frame, function uncertain. With 6 bases clipped from V and 1 base from J, the junction kept 16 bases outside the gene matches. The CDR3 loop spans 20 amino acids. CDR3 amino acids: CASRSNYRDRGRWAKNIQYF. The CDR3 DNA reads as TGCGCCAGCAGGTCCAACTACCGGGACAGGGGGCGGTGGGCCAAAAACATTCAGTACTTC.

A few counts support this clone. The V and J genes are TRBV30 and TRBJ2-7, with TRBD2 as a possible D gene (5 bases). The CDR3 extends over 13 amino acids. CDR1 and CDR2 from the germline V gene are GTSNPN and SVGIG (reference sequence). V was cut by 1 base and J by 4 bases, with 11 bases left in between. DNA for the CDR3: TGTGCCTGGAGTGGACGGGAAGGGTACGAGCAGTACTTC. Its translation: CAWSGREGYEQYF.

CDR3 DNA sequence: TGTGCCAGCAATCCCCCATGGGAGGAGGCATTCAATGAGCAGTTCTTC. Its translation: CASNPPWEEAFNEQFF. The chain is built from TRBV28 and TRBJ2-1; D is perhaps TRBD2 (6 bases). Germline V gene sequence: CDR1 MDHEN, CDR2 SYDVKM. The CDR3 sequence is 16 residues long. Trimming shortened V by 7 bases and J by 6 bases, and 22 bases separated the two germline ends.